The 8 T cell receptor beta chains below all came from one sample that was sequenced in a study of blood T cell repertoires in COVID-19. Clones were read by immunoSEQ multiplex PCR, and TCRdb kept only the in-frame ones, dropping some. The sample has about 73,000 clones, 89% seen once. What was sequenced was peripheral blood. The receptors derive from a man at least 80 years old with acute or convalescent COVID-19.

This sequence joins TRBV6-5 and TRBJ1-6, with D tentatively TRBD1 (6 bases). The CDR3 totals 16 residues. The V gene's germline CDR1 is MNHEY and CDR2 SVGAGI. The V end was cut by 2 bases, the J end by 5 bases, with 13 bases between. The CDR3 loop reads CASSYGRQVNNSPLHF. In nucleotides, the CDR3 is TGTGCCAGCAGTTACGGGAGACAGGTGAATAATTCACCCCTCCACTTT.

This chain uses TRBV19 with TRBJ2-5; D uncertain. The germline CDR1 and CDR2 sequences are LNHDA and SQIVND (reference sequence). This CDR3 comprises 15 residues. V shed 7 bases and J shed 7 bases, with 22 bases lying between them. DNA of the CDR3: TGTGCCAGTACCACCGATTCGGGTTTCGACGGGACCCAGTACTTC. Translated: CASTTDSGFDGTQYF.

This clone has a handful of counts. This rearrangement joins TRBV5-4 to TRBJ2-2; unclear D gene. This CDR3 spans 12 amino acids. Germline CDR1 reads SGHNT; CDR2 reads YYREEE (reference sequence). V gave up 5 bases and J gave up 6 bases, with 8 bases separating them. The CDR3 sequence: CASSPPAGELFF. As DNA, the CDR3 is TGTGCCAGCAGTCCTCCAGCCGGGGAGCTGTTTTTT.

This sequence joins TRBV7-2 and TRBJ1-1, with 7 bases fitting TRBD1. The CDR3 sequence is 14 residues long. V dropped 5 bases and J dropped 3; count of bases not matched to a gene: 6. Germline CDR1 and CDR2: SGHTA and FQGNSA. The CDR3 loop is CASSRRQGYTEAFF. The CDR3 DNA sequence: TGTGCCAGCAGCAGACGACAGGGCTACACTGAAGCTTTCTTT.

The CDR3 spells CASSDGWTGINQPQHF. Here the CDR3 DNA reads TGTGCCAGTAGTGACGGATGGACAGGGATCAATCAGCCCCAGCATTTT. The chain couples TRBV19 to TRBJ1-5; 8 bases match TRBD1. The germline CDR1 and CDR2 sequences are LNHDA and SQIVND (reference sequence). This CDR3 comprises 16 residues. Trimming took 5 bases from V and 3 from J; bases not matched to a gene: 9.

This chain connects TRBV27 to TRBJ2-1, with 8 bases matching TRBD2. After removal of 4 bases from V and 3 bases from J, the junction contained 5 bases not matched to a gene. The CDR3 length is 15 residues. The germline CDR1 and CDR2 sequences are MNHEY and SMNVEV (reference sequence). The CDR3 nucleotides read TGTGCCAGCAGTTGGGTAGCGGGGATCTACAATGAGCAGTTCTTC. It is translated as CASSWVAGIYNEQFF.

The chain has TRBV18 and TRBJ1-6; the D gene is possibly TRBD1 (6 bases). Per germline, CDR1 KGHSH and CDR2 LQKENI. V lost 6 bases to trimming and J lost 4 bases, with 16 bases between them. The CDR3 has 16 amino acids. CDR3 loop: CASSLDRFGYNSPLHF. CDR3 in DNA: TGTGCCAGCTCCCTGGACAGATTCGGATATAATTCACCCCTCCACTTT. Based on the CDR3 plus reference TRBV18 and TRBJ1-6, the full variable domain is NAGVMQNPRHLVRRRGQEARLRCSPMKGHSHVYWYRQLPEEGLKFMVYLQKENIIDESGMPKERFSAEFPKEGPSILRIQQVVRGDSAAYFCASSLDRFGYNSPLHFGNGTRLTVT.

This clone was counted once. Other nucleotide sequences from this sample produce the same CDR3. In nucleotides, the CDR3 is TGTGCCAGCAGTGAATCGGGTTACGGCTACACCTTC. Translating it yields CASSESGYGYTF. The V and J genes are TRBV25-1 and TRBJ1-2; D not resolved. The CDR3 runs to 12 residues. Looked up from germline, CDR1 is MGHDK and CDR2 is SYGVNS. The V and J ends lost 1 base and 8 bases respectively, with 8 bases between them.